The TCR beta chain under discussion was sequenced for a study of cytomegalovirus exposure and HLA in healthy donors (dated by TCRdb to 2017 to 2019). With respect to the entire study: An earlier analysis of 550 to 700 of the donors reported 250 to 350 Gb of sequence data and 100 million to 140 million unique TCR beta sequences from 150 million to 200 million T cells. About 280 gigabases of sequencing data and approximately 91 million unique TCR sequences made up an early release that covered approximately 650 HLA-typed donors. Among the roughly 390 genotyped donors, roughly 80% belonged to the genetic ancestry cluster associated with self-reported Caucasian donors. The study aimed to test whether cataloging public T cell receptors could reveal signatures of past pathogen exposure. Using immunosequencing, the study profiled T cell repertoires from fewer than 700 subjects and related those repertoires to cytomegalovirus serostatus. Along with the approximately 700-subject first cohort, a separate validation cohort of over a hundred different subjects was used. To predict cytomegalovirus infection status, the study brought together high-throughput TCR immunosequencing, statistical association of individual TCRs with disease status, and machine learning. To study patterns of TCR occurrence, a later analysis re-analyzed previously published TCR beta repertoires from 650 to 750 donors and added high-resolution HLA genotyping. The later analysis used no new phenotypic data to find candidate immune exposures, relying instead on TCR beta sequences and their occurrence across donors. An earlier analysis of several hundred of the donors applied high-throughput TCR beta sequencing to assess whether each TCR beta V gene segment acted as functional or pseudogenic. Donor age, sex, ethnicity and CMV serostatus were collected together with the repertoire data. Genome-wide SNP genotypes for about 55% of the 666 donors were used in a later genetic analysis, which treated that subset as a discovery cohort. Every discovery cohort repertoire had been produced on one sequencing platform. Both class I and class II loci were covered by HLA typing, at four-digit resolution. The number of typed donors differed by locus: roughly 629-640 for A, B, C, DRB1 and DQB1; 500 to 550 for DQA1; approximately 600 for DPA1; and some 450 for DPB1. Five DR-DQ haplotypes were treated as single units for association and clustering because of strong linkage in the cohort. Among some 410 genotyped donors of the cohort, an average of about 240,000 unique TCR beta nucleotide sequences were sequenced per donor, around 20% of them non-productive. Overall study results and their limits: Because HLA typing was missing for some donors at each locus, association tests included only the typed subset. The sequencing pipeline was judged likely to have produced a cluster of highly shared sequence variants as a technical artifact. According to a later analysis, TCR association rates differed among HLA loci, with DRB1 alleles showing the most associated TCRs and HLA-C alleles showing the fewest. The authors suggested that the approach could potentially be generalized to other disease states and immunological phenotypes. A further reported finding was that TCR beta sequences accurately predicted the HLA-A and HLA-B alleles for most subjects in the first cohort. When HLA alleles, especially DR and DQ, strongly co-occurred, attributing TCR associations to individual alleles was difficult. Only TCR beta chains were sequenced in this cohort, and the absence of alpha or paired-chain data limited detectable features. The presence/absence analyses assumed that sequencing depth was roughly uniform across donors, and that assumption may not be true. At a false discovery rate of 0.05, a later analysis linked 15,000 to 20,000 TCR beta sequences to specific HLA alleles. In the study, approximately 160 TCR beta chains were listed as associated with cytomegalovirus. For the cohort, immune exposure information was limited to CMV serostatus. In an earlier analysis of approximately 590 of the donors, most TCR beta V segments appeared in productive rearrangements about 87% or about 30% of the time, broadly matching IMGT annotations. Some IMGT-functional V segments, including TRBV6-2 and TRBV6-3, could not be told apart with the 87-base-pair reads, so those segments were excluded. Most TCR sequences were observed very rarely across donors, whereas some public TCRs were present in many individuals. Correlated functional status among segregating V segments might reflect linkage disequilibrium, but an unknown experimental factor could not be ruled out. A later analysis found that most CMV-associated TCR beta chains appeared HLA-restricted, with HLA associations seemingly driven largely by CMV exposure. According to a later analysis, parvovirus B19, influenza, CMV and Epstein-Barr virus appeared linked to several top co-occurrence clusters. An association between a missense DCLRE1C variant and V-gene and J-gene trimming of TCR beta chains was found in a later genetic analysis and replicated in an independent cohort. The classifier was reported to diagnose cytomegalovirus status with high specificity and sensitivity in both the original and validation cohorts. Compared with the 666-donor mean, donors in an Asian-associated ancestry cluster had fewer N-insertions in productive TCRs, according to a later genetic analysis. In a later analysis, HLA-associated TCR beta chains showed more clonal expansion and lower generation probabilities than non-associated chains that were equally common. In vitro tests confirmed that a few of the cytomegalovirus-associated TCR beta chains recognize cytomegalovirus antigens. The earlier analysis of 587 of the donors excluded over 15 rarely observed V segments, including chromosome 9 orphons, because counts were too low.

Libraries were built with the immunoSEQ multiplex PCR assay. The multiplex PCR relied on a mix of 60 forward primers for TCR Vbeta segments and 13 reverse primers for TCR Jbeta segments. The CDR3 region of rearranged TCR beta genes was amplified from genomic DNA by a multiplex PCR assay. The amplified TCR beta libraries were sequenced on the Illumina HiSeq System as 87-base-pair reads. The paper's data handling went like this. In a later analysis, 70 million to 95 million unique TCR beta chains were counted across the 500 to 850 repertoires, and around 11 million of these chains were shared by at least two donors. Raw reads were error-corrected and collapsed into unique sequences with a nearest-neighbor algorithm that merged closely related sequences to remove PCR and sequencing errors. Alignment of CDR3 sequences to IMGT reference sequences was used to assign V, D and J gene segments. For a sequence to be retained, a match of at least six nucleotides was required to both a V gene segment and a J gene segment. Rearrangements were classified as productive when the CDR3 lacked stop codons and remained in frame with V and J, and all other rearrangements were classified as non-productive. Following IMGT convention, CDR3 was defined as the stretch from the second conserved V-encoded cysteine up to the conserved J-encoded phenylalanine. The earlier analysis of about 560 of the donors excluded any sequence lacking an unambiguous match to a single V gene segment. An earlier analysis of about 600 of the donors called V segments functional above 56.7% productive rearrangements and segregating when the between-donor standard deviation exceeded 5%. A statistical classification framework was built to diagnose cytomegalovirus status from the catalog of TCR beta chain sequences. V and J gene assignment, in a later analysis, came from comparing TCR nucleotide sequences with IMGT/GENE-DB human TR gene sequences. A later analysis assigned CDR3 sequences and most-parsimonious VDJ recombination scenarios with the TCRdist pipeline. In a later analysis, each TCR beta chain was defined by its CDR3 amino acid sequence together with its V-gene family, and reads lacking a unique V-gene family were excluded. In a later analysis, 500 to 700 highly shared, low-generation-probability nucleotide sequences were removed to address suspected cross-contamination and a sequencing artifact. In a later analysis, a clonal expansion index for each public chain was calculated from normalized within-repertoire ranks of inferred template counts. A later analysis computed generation probabilities with a VDJ recombination model fitted to out-of-frame rearrangements, and checked the results against IGoR. A later analysis scored TCR-TCR, TCR-HLA and TCR-CMV co-occurrence with hypergeometric tests, applying a repertoire-size bias correction to TCR pairs. In a later analysis, false discovery rates were estimated by permuting HLA or CMV assignments 20 times. A later analysis grouped co-occurring TCRs with DBSCAN, adding TCRdist sequence similarity when clustering within HLA-allele-positive subsets. Repertoires with fewer than 30,000 or more than 120,000 public chains, plus five repertoires with anomalous nucleotide sharing, were excluded from co-occurrence clustering. TCRdb limited this immuneACCESS table to in-frame rearrangements with V and J called. A share of clones is missing; checked studies link under half to unresolved V genes, and the rest is unexplained. Clonal size and the V and J genes are those of that table, whereas D and trimming came from the DNA. Across this sample there are about 120,000 clones, with less than 80% seen only once. The top ten constitute 11% of the sample.

Spanning cysteine to phenylalanine, the CDR3 consists of 15 amino acids. Here the CDR3 DNA is all that survives: 45 bases in frame from base 1. The germline V gene specifies MDHEN as CDR1 and SYDVKM as CDR2. V drops 5 bases and J drops 2 bases, leaving 10 bases in between. For this clone: Its antigen has not been determined. No quality values exist for individual bases; no much larger clone is one base distant.

In total, approximately 690 healthy bone marrow donors made up the cohort. Cohort members were all nominally healthy when sampled, although unrecorded immune exposures were likely present. The donor tested CMV seropositive and was one of the 289 seropositive cohort members. Every donor gave a peripheral blood sample, and the peripheral blood mononuclear cells from that sample were used for TCR beta sequencing. Genomic DNA extraction from the blood cell samples was performed with the Qiagen DNeasy Blood Extraction Kit. The rearrangement joined TRBV28 to TRBJ2-6; 6 matching bases give a weak D call of TRBD1. The origin of this receptor is a woman aged 45-60 years in good health and CMV-seropositive. The sequencing input was PBMCs. For the CDR3, the sequence is CASSTTGPGANVLTF. The DNA sequence follows: TGTGCCAGCAGTACGACAGGCCCTGGGGCCAACGTCCTGACTTTC. The full variable domain, with segments outside the CDR3 supplied by the reference TRBV28 and TRBJ2-6 proteins, appears as DVKVTQSSRYLVKRTGEKVFLECVQDMDHENMFWYRQDPGLGLRLIYFSYDVKMKEKGDIPEGYSVSREKKERFSLILESASTNQTSMYLCASSTTGPGANVLTFGAGSRLTVL.